This T cell receptor (beta chain) derives from a study of cytomegalovirus exposure and HLA in healthy donors. Study overall: HLA-typed donors were the source of approximately 86 million unique TCRs held in an early data release. Overall study findings and caveats: TCR beta sequences reportedly predicted most subjects' HLA-A and HLA-B alleles accurately.

CDR1 is LGHNA and CDR2 is YNFKEQ in the germline V gene. The V gene lost 2 bases and the J gene lost 5 bases, with 13 bases spanning the gap. The CDR3 spans 15 residues. The PCR used 60 Vbeta and 13 Jbeta primers. The repertoire was sequenced with immunoSEQ multiplex PCR; TCRdb's copy has only in-frame clones and lacks some. The data contain about 41,000 clones, roughly 80% of them singletons. As for this clone: Its antigen is as yet unknown.

V and J are TRBV4-2 and TRBJ1-5; TRBD1 is a possible D gene (5 bases). The sequence came from a middle-aged man in good health and CMV-seronegative. Sequences were obtained from PBMCs. The CDR3 bases are TGTGCCAGCAGCCAACATCCTACGGGGGATCAGCCCCAGCATTTT. It translates to CASSQHPTGDQPQHF.